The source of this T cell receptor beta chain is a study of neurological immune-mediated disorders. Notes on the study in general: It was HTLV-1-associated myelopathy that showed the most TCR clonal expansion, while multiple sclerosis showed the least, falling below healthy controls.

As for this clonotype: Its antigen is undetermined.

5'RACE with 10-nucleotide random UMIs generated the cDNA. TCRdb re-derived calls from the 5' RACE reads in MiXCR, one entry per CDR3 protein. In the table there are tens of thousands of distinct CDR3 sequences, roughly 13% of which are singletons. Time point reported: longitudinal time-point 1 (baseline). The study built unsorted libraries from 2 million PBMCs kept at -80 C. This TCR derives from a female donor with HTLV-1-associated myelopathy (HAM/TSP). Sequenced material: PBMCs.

CDR3 DNA sequence: TGTGCCAGCAGCCCATACCAGGGCGAGGGCAATGAGCAGTTCTTC. Translating it yields CASSPYQGEGNEQFF. This rearrangement joins TRBV7-9 to TRBJ2-1, with D perhaps matching TRBD1 or TRBD2 (5 bases each). Trimming stripped 5 bases from V and 6 bases from J, with 17 bases between. CDR3 length: 15 amino acids. The V gene's germline CDR1 is SEHNR and CDR2 FQNEAQ (reference sequence).